The clone carrying this TCR beta chain showed up many times. As yet, its antigen is unknown. After constant-region reverse-primer amplification, full-length variable regions underwent semi-nested PCR with Nested Universal Primer A. Via MiXCR, TCRdb re-called the 5' RACE reads, giving one row per CDR3 protein. The profile shows about 43,000 distinct CDR3 sequences, approximately 23% of them singletons. V dropped 2 bases and J dropped 4 bases, with 6 bases sitting between them. The CDR3 covers 13 residues. Study-level points and caveats: Tumor Treg TCRs overlapped most with tumor naive CD4+ cells. The TCR gene usage of tumor memory CD4+ T cells clustered together with blood and lymph node memory CD4+ cells and with lymph node naive CD4+ cells. Whole repertoires were not studied in the larger cohort, only one V-J beta rearrangement.

Treg sorting used a CD4+CD25+CD127-/low gate. Material for sequencing was Tregs sorted from a lymph node. The chain links TRBV12-3 or TRBV12-4 to TRBJ2-1; D not resolved. The clonotype originates from a female donor with breast cancer. The CDR3 here is CASSLKPYNEQFF. The CDR3 bases are TGTGCCAGCAGTTTAAAACCTTACAATGAGCAGTTCTTC.